This T cell receptor beta chain stems from a study of blood T cell repertoires in COVID-19. Study information: T cells, B-cell-depleted T cells, or PBMCs supplied cDNA or gDNA.

The authors' processing: By means of reference gene primer amplification, nucleated cell counts were estimated. The assay was immunoSEQ multiplex PCR, and TCRdb's table has in-frame clones only and misses some. That table is the source of V, J and clone size, and D and trimming were worked out from the DNA. In the table there are more than 30,000 clones, about 88% of which are singletons. The receptor was derived from an elderly woman with active or convalescent COVID-19. Sequenced: peripheral blood.

This CDR3 reads CASSLVQGVDWSNQPQHF. CDR3 nucleotides: TGTGCCAGCAGCTTAGTCCAGGGGGTGGATTGGAGCAATCAGCCCCAGCATTTT. The V call is TRBV7-9, the J call TRBJ1-5; 7 bases map to TRBD1. J gave up 1 base and V 1 base, and 10 bases lay outside the gene matches. CDR3 length: 18 residues. Germline assignment: CDR1 SEHNR and CDR2 FQNEAQ (reference sequence).